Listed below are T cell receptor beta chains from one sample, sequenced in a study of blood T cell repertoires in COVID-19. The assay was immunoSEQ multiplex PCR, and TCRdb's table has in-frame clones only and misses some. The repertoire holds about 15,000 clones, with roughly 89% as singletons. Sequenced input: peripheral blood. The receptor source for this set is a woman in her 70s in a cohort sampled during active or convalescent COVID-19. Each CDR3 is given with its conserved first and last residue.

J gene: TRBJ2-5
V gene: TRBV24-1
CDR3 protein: CATSETSSGSRETQYF

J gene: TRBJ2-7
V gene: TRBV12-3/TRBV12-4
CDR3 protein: CASSSTGSYEQYF

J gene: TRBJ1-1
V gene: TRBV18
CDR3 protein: CASSPSIEDRFNYAQTEAFF

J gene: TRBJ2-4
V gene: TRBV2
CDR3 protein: CASSYQGYRAKNIQYF

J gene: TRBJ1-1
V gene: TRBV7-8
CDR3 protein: CASSLEVGRNTEAFF

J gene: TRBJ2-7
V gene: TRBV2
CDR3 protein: CASSDSSGGPYEQYF

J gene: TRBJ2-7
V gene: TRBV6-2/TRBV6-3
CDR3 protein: CASSPARPYEQYF

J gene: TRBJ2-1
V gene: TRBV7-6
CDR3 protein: CASSLGQGTYNEQFF

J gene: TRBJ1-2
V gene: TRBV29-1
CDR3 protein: CSVNRKGDSYTF

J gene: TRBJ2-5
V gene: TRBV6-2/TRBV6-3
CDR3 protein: CASSYNRGNWETQYF

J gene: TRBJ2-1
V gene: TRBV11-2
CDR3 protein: CASRRGTANYNEQFF

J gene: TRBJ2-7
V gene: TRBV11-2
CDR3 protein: CASSAIRGKGPYEQYF

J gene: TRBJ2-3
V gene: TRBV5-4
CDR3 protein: CASSFSSGTTDTQYF

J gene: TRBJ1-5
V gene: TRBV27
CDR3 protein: CASRPSGTVHQPQHF

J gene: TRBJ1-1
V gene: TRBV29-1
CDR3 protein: CSVKTGTLNTEAFF

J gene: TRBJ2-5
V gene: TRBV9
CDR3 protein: CASSVGLAGVETQYF

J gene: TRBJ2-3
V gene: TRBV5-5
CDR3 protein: CASSLTATSGTDTQYF

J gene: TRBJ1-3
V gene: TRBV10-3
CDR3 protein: CAISDYRGPAGNTIYF

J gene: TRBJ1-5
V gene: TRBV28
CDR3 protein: CASSPTEAGQPQHF

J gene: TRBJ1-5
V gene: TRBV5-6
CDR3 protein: CASSHGTANQPQHF

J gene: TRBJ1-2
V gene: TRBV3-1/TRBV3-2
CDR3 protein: CASSQTQTSYGYTF

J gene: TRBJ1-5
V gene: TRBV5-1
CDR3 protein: CASSLTGYGQPQHF

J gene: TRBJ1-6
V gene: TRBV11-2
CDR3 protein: CASSTGLTNSPLHF

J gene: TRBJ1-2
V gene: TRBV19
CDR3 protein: CASSIRAGSPANYGYTF

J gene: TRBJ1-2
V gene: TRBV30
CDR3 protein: CAWAGDRARYRIGYTF

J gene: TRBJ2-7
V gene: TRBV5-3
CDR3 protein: CARNPRDRDTRGADEQYF

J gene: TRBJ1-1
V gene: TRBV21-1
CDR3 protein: CASRKKKGDTEAFF

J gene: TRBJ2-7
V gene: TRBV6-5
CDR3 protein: CASSINRGLPLEQYF

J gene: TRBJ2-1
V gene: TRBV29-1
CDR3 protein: CSVRNEQGRSEQFF

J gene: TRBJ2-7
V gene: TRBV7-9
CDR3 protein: CASSSNRGQPYEQYF

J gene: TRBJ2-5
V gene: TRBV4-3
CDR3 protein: CASSQVYSGGTQETQYF

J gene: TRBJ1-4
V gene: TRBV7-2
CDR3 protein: CASSLDGTGSEKLFF

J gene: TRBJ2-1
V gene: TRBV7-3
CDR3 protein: CASSLFSVSYNEQFF

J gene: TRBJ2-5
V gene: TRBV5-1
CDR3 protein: CASSPLGGGTSMETQYF

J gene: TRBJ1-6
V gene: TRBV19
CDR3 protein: CASTACQACPLHF

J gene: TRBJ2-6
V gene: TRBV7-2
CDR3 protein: CASSGRGAGANVLTF